The rows below give T cell receptor beta chains drawn from one sample of a study of vaccination and CD4 T cells after COVID-19. No cognate antigen is known for these TCRs. TCRdb ran MiXCR on the PCR reads and lists one entry per CDR3 protein. Seen here are about 5,400 distinct CDR3 sequences, less than 50% observed once, and the top ten hold approximately 30%. The sequenced material came from CD4+ T cells from blood, cultured in vitro. These receptors all come from a human donor in good health. CDR3s include the opening cysteine and the closing phenylalanine or tryptophan. Each record gives: D gene, CDR3 length, V gene, J gene, clone size, CDR3 protein, CDR3 DNA. A D gene is named only where the DNA matches it firmly. The listing skips clone size in some rows; elsewhere it reads once, few, many or a size class.

d_gene: .
len: 16
v_gene: TRBV12-3/TRBV12-4
j_gene: TRBJ2-6
abundance: .
CDR3aa: CASSFIRRSGANILTF
CDR3nt: TGTGCCAGCAGTTTCATCCGCCGCTCTGGGGCCAACATCCTGACTTTC

d_gene: TRBD2
len: 18
v_gene: TRBV11-2
j_gene: TRBJ2-7
abundance: .
CDR3aa: CASSLVPPGLADSYEQYF
CDR3nt: TGTGCCAGCAGCTTAGTTCCTCCGGGACTAGCGGACTCCTACGAGCAGTACTTC

d_gene: .
len: 16
v_gene: TRBV21-1
j_gene: TRBJ2-1
abundance: .
CDR3aa: CASSKGTSGNYNEQFF
CDR3nt: TGTGCCAGCAGCAAAGGGACTAGCGGGAACTACAATGAGCAGTTCTTC

d_gene: TRBD1
len: 16
v_gene: TRBV7-2
j_gene: TRBJ2-2
abundance: .
CDR3aa: CASSSRQGAWTGELFF
CDR3nt: TGTGCCAGCAGTTCCCGACAGGGGGCCTGGACCGGGGAGCTGTTTTTT

d_gene: .
len: 18
v_gene: TRBV6-1
j_gene: TRBJ2-7
abundance: .
CDR3aa: CASSEALRGVGSSYEQYF
CDR3nt: TGTGCCAGCAGTGAAGCGCTTCGAGGGGTTGGGTCCTCCTACGAGCAGTACTTC

d_gene: .
len: 15
v_gene: TRBV5-8
j_gene: TRBJ1-5
abundance: few
CDR3aa: CASSLGQRGRQPQHF
CDR3nt: TGTGCCAGCAGCTTGGGGCAGCGCGGGAGACAGCCCCAGCATTTT

d_gene: .
len: 15
v_gene: TRBV6-2/TRBV6-3
j_gene: TRBJ2-6
abundance: few
CDR3aa: CASSYGGTGANVLTF
CDR3nt: TGTGCCAGCAGTTACGGGGGGACTGGGGCCAACGTCCTGACTTTC

d_gene: .
len: 14
v_gene: TRBV12-3/TRBV12-4
j_gene: TRBJ1-5
abundance: .
CDR3aa: CASSTGPPVQPQHF
CDR3nt: TGTGCCAGCAGTACCGGGCCCCCGGTTCAGCCCCAGCATTTT

d_gene: .
len: 9
v_gene: TRBV28
j_gene: TRBJ1-5
abundance: .
CDR3aa: CASSPPEHF
CDR3nt: TGTGCCAGCAGTCCTCCAGAGCATTTT

d_gene: .
len: 12
v_gene: TRBV6-1
j_gene: TRBJ2-7
abundance: .
CDR3aa: CASSETSYEQYF
CDR3nt: TGTGCCAGCAGTGAAACGAGCTACGAGCAGTACTTC

d_gene: TRBD1
len: 17
v_gene: TRBV14
j_gene: TRBJ2-7
abundance: .
CDR3aa: CASSQDRAGTGSHEQYF
CDR3nt: TGTGCCAGCAGCCAAGATCGGGCCGGGACAGGGTCCCACGAGCAGTACTTC

d_gene: .
len: 13
v_gene: TRBV10-1
j_gene: TRBJ1-5
abundance: few
CDR3aa: CASSDTGLQPQHF
CDR3nt: TGCGCCAGCAGTGATACAGGGCTACAGCCCCAGCATTTT

d_gene: .
len: 16
v_gene: TRBV19
j_gene: TRBJ1-5
abundance: .
CDR3aa: CASSIEGVGTGQPQHF
CDR3nt: TGTGCCAGTAGTATAGAGGGGGTGGGGACCGGCCAGCCCCAGCATTTT

d_gene: .
len: 14
v_gene: TRBV3-1
j_gene: TRBJ2-5
abundance: .
CDR3aa: CASSQGGGSETQYF
CDR3nt: TGTGCCAGCAGCCAAGGTGGGGGATCGGAGACCCAGTACTTC

d_gene: .
len: 15
v_gene: TRBV12-3/TRBV12-4
j_gene: TRBJ1-5
abundance: .
CDR3aa: CASSLKGIGNQPQHF
CDR3nt: TGTGCCAGCAGTTTAAAGGGGATTGGAAATCAGCCCCAGCATTTT

d_gene: .
len: 15
v_gene: TRBV15
j_gene: TRBJ2-3
abundance: few
CDR3aa: CATSRDPWGADTQYF
CDR3nt: TGTGCCACCAGCAGAGATCCGTGGGGGGCAGATACGCAGTATTTT

d_gene: TRBD2
len: 16
v_gene: TRBV6-2/TRBV6-3
j_gene: TRBJ2-3
abundance: .
CDR3aa: CASSTTSGSMTDTQYF
CDR3nt: TGTGCCAGCAGTACGACTAGCGGGAGTATGACAGATACGCAGTATTTT

d_gene: .
len: 15
v_gene: TRBV4-1
j_gene: TRBJ1-1
abundance: few
CDR3aa: CASSQNRDGNTEAFF
CDR3nt: TGCGCCAGCAGCCAGAACAGGGATGGGAACACTGAAGCTTTCTTT

d_gene: .
len: 14
v_gene: TRBV6-5
j_gene: TRBJ2-7
abundance: .
CDR3aa: CASSYSRLSPSQYF
CDR3nt: TGTGCCAGCAGTTACTCGCGGCTCTCCCCCTCGCAGTACTTC

d_gene: .
len: 15
v_gene: TRBV6-1
j_gene: TRBJ1-1
abundance: few
CDR3aa: CASSMRTKGDTEAFF
CDR3nt: TGTGCCAGCTCAATGAGGACAAAGGGGGACACTGAAGCTTTCTTT

d_gene: TRBD2
len: 16
v_gene: TRBV7-6
j_gene: TRBJ2-3
abundance: .
CDR3aa: CASSLESSGTTDTQYF
CDR3nt: TGTGCCAGCAGCTTAGAGTCTAGCGGGACAACAGATACGCAGTATTTT

d_gene: TRBD1
len: 14
v_gene: TRBV5-6
j_gene: TRBJ1-2
abundance: .
CDR3aa: CASSLPDRGLGYTF
CDR3nt: TGTGCCAGCAGCTTGCCCGACAGGGGGCTTGGCTACACCTTC